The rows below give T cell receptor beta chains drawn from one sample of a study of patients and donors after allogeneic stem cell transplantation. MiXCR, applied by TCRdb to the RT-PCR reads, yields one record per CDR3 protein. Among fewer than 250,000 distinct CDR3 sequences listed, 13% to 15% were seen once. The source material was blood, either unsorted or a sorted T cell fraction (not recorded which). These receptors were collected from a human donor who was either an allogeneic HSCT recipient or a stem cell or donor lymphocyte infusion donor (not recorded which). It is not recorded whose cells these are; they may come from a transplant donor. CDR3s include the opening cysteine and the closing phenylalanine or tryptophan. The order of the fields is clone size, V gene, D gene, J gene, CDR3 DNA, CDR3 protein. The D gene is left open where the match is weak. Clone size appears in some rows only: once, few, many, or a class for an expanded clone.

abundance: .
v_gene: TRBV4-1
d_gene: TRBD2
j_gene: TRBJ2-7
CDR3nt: TGCGCCAGCAGCCAAGTGGAGCTAGCGGCCTACGAGCAGTACTTC
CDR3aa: CASSQVELAAYEQYF

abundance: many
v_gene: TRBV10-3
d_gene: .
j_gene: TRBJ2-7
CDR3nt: TGTGCCATCAGGACAGGAGGAAATAGCTACGAGCAGTACTTC
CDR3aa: CAIRTGGNSYEQYF

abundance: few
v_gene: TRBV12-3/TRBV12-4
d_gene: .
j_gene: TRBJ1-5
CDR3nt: TGTGCCAGCAGTACATCGGGGGGGCAACAGCCCCAGCATTTT
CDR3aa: CASSTSGGQQPQHF

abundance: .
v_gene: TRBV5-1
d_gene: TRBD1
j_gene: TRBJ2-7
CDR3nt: TGCGCCAGCAGCTTGGCCAAGGGACAGGGTCTCAACGAGCAGTACTTC
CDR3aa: CASSLAKGQGLNEQYF

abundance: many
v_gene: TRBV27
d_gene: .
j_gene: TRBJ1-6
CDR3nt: TGTGCCAGCAGTCGGACAAGGGTGAATTCACCCCTCCACTTT
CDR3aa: CASSRTRVNSPLHF

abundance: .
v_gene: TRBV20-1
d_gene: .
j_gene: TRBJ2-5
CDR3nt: TGCAGTGCTAACCGTCCCCGGGAGACCCAGTACTTC
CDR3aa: CSANRPRETQYF

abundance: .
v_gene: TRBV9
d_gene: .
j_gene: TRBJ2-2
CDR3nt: TGTGCCAGCAGCGCCCGGGTCGCCGGGGAGCTGTTTTTT
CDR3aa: CASSARVAGELFF

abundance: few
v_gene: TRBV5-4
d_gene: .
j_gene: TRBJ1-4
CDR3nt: TGTGCCAGCAGCTTGGATGGCGTGGGAAAACTGTTTTTT
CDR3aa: CASSLDGVGKLFF

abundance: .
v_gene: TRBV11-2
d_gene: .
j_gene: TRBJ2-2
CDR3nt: TGTGCCAGCAGTCCTAACACAGGTTTCGTCGGGGAGCTGTTTTTT
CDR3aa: CASSPNTGFVGELFF

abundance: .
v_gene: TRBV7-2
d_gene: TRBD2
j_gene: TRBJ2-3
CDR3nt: TGTGCCAGCAGCTTTCCTAGCGGGGGGGCAGATACGCAGTATTTT
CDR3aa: CASSFPSGGADTQYF

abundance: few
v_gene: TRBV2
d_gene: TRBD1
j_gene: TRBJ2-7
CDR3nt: TGTGCCACCCAGATACAGGGGGGACACGAGCAGTACTTC
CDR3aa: CATQIQGGHEQYF

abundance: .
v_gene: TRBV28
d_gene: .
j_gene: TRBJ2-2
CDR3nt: TGTGCCAGCAGACAGACTACCGGGGAGCTGTTTTTT
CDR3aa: CASRQTTGELFF

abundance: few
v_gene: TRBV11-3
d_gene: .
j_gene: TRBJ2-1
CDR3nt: TGTGCCAGCAGCTTATTCCCGGCATCTCCCAATGAGCAGTTCTTC
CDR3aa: CASSLFPASPNEQFF

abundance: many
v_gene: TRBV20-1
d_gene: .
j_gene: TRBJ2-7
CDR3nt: TGCAGTGACCCGAATCAGCAGTACTTC
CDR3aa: CSDPNQQYF

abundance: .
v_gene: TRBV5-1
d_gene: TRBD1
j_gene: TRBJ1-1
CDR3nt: TGCGCCAGCAGCTTGGGTCGACAGGGGGGTGAAGCTTCCTTT
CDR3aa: CASSLGRQGGEASF

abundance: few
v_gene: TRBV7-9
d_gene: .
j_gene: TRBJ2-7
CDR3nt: TGTGCCAGCAGCCCGGAGGTCCCCTACGAGCAGTACTTC
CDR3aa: CASSPEVPYEQYF

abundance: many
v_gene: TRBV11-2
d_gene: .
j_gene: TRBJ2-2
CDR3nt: TGTGCCAGCAGCTTCAGGGATGGGGAGCTGTTTTTT
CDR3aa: CASSFRDGELFF

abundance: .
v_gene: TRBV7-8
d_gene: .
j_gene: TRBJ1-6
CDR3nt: TGTGCCAGCAGCTTAGTCGGACAGACCAATTCACCCCTCCACTTT
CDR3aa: CASSLVGQTNSPLHF

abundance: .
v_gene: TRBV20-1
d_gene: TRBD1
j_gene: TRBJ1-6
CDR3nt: TGCAGTGCTAGACCGGACAGGGTCAATTCACCCCTCCACTTT
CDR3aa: CSARPDRVNSPLHF

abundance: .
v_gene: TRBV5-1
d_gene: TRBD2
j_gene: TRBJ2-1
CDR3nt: TGCGCCAGCAGCTTGGGTGCTAGCGGGACTCACAATGAGCAGTTCTTC
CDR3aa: CASSLGASGTHNEQFF

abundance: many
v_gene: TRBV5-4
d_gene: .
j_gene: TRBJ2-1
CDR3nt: TGTGCCAGCAGCTTGGGACAAGGGGACAATGAGCAGTTCTTC
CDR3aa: CASSLGQGDNEQFF

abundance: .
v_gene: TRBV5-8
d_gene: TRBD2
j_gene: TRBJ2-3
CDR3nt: TGTGCCAGCAGCCCCCGGACTAGCGGGGGGCCCACAGATACGCAGTATTTT
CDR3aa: CASSPRTSGGPTDTQYF

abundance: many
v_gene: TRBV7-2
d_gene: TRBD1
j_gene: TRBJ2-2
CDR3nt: TGTGCCAGCAGACCGGGACAGGGGTTGTCCGGGGAGCTGTTTTTT
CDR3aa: CASRPGQGLSGELFF

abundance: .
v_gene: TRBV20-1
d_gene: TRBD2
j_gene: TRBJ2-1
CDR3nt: TGCAGTGCTTGGGTCTGGGCGGGAGGGCGAGGGGACAATGAGCAGTTCTTC
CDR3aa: CSAWVWAGGRGDNEQFF

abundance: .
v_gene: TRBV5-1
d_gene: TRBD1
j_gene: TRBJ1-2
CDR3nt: TGCGCCAGCAGCCCCGGGACAGGGACGGATGGCTACACCTTC
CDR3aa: CASSPGTGTDGYTF

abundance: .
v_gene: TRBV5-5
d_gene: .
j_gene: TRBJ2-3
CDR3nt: TGTGCCAGCAGCTCCCCCGAAGGGAATGTCGATACGCAGTATTTT
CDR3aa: CASSSPEGNVDTQYF

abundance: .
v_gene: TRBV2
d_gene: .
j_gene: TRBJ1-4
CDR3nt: TGTGCCAGCACCGAAACGGGGGCAAAGTGGACAGAGAATAATGAAAAACTGTTTTTT
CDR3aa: CASTETGAKWTENNEKLFF

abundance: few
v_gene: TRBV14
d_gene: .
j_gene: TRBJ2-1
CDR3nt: TGTGCCAGCAGCCAAGATCAGGGGCGCAAGAATGAGCAGTTCTTC
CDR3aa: CASSQDQGRKNEQFF

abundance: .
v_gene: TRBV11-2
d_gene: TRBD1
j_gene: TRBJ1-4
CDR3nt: TGTGCCAGCAGCTTTGAACTAGGGACAGGGAACGAAAAACTGTTTTTT
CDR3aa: CASSFELGTGNEKLFF

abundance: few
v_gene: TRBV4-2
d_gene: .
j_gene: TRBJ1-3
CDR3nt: TGTGCCAGCAGCCAAGGAGGGGACGCCGGAAACACCATATATTTT
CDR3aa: CASSQGGDAGNTIYF

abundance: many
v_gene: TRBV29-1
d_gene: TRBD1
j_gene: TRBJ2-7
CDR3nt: TGCAGCGTTGACTTCGGGACAGGGGCGTCCTACGAGCAGTACTTC
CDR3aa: CSVDFGTGASYEQYF

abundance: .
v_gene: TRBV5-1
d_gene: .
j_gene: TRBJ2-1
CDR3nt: TGCGCCAGCAGCTTGGGGGCTAGCGCCAATGAGCAGTTCTTC
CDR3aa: CASSLGASANEQFF

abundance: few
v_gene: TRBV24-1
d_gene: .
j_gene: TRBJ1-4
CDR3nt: TGTGCCACCAGTGATGGGGGGGCGCGGTCTGAACTGTTTTTT
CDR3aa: CATSDGGARSELFF

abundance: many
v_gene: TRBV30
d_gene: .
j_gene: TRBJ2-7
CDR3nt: TGTGCCTGGAGTGCGGATTACGAGCAGTACTTC
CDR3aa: CAWSADYEQYF

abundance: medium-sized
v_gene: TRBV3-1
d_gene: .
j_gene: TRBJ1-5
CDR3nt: TGTGCCAGCAGCCCAGGTCCCGGCGTAGAGGGGGTATGGAGCAATCAGCCCCAGCATTTT
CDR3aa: CASSPGPGVEGVWSNQPQHF

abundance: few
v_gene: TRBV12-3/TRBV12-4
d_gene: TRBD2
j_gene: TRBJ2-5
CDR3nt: TGTGCCAGCAGTATGGGACTAGCCCCTTTCGGAGAGACCCAGTACTTC
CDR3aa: CASSMGLAPFGETQYF

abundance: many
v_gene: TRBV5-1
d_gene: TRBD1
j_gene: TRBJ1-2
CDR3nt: TGCGCCAGCAGGGTTGACAGGGAATATGGCTACACCTTC
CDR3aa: CASRVDREYGYTF

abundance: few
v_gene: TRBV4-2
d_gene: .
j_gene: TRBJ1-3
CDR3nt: TGTGCCAGCATGGTGGGAAACACCATATATTTT
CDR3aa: CASMVGNTIYF

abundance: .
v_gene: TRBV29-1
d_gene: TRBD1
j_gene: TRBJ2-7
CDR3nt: TGCAGCGTCCGGACAGGGGCCTACGAGCAGTACTTC
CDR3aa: CSVRTGAYEQYF

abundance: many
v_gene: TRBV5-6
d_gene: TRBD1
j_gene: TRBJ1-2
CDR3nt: TGTGCCAGCAGCGATGAACTACAGGGGGCGGATAATGGCTACACCTTC
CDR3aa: CASSDELQGADNGYTF

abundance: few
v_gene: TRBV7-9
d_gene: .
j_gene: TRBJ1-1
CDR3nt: TGTGCCAGCAGCGAAGGGTGGAACACTGAAGCTTTCTTT
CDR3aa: CASSEGWNTEAFF

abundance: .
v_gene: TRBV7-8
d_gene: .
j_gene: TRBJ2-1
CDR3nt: TGTGCCAGCAGCAGCGACGGGACCTCCTACAATGAGCAGTTCTTC
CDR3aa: CASSSDGTSYNEQFF

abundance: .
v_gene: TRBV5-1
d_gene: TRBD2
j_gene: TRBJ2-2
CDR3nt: TGCGCCAGCAGCTTGCGGGTTACTAGCGCTGGCACCGGGGAGCTGTTTTTT
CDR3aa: CASSLRVTSAGTGELFF

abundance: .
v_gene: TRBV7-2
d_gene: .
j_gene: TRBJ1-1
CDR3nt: TGTGCCAGCAGCTTGAAGAGGTCCGACACTGAAGCTTTCTTT
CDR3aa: CASSLKRSDTEAFF